The 26 T cell receptor beta chains listed next were all sequenced from one sample in a study of human T cells and chemical hapten exposure. The time point denotes: pre-sensitization, week 0. The treatment denotes: therapeutic diphenylcyclopropenone sensitization with weekly scalp DPC. The authors' total RNA extraction used unfractionated whole blood. TCRdb reanalysed the RACE reads using MiXCR and keeps one entry per CDR3 protein. The table records fewer than 45,000 distinct CDR3 sequences, 9% to 12% of them present only once. The input for sequencing was whole blood, taken in connection with sensitization to the hapten diphenylcyclopropenone (DPC). These TCRs come from a man aged 45-60 years with alopecia areata. Some clones in this sample may be carry-over from other donors' samples.

Many counts were recorded for this clonotype. The J gene is TRBJ2-1, the V gene TRBV29-1, with D unclear. In germline, CDR1 is SQVTM, CDR2 ANQGSEA. This CDR3 contains 10 residues. The DNA for the CDR3 is TGCAGTGCTGTTTACAATGAGCAGTTCTTC. Translation gives CSAVYNEQFF.

This clonotype was observed a few times. The rearrangement links TRBV20-1 to TRBJ2-1; D uncertain. V lost 0 bases, J lost 4 bases, and 7 bases lay in between. The CDR3 has 13 amino acids. Germline loops: CDR1 DFQATT, CDR2 SNEGSKA (reference sequence). For the CDR3, the DNA is TGCAGTGCTAGAGAGCCGCCATACAATGAGCAGTTCTTC. Encoded protein: CSAREPPYNEQFF.

This clonotype was seen repeatedly, ten times or more. The V gene is TRBV11-2, the J gene TRBJ2-7, with 11 bases fitting TRBD2. Per the germline V gene, CDR1 is SGHAT and CDR2 is FQNNGV. V dropped 4 bases and J dropped 4; count of bases not matched to a gene: 6. This CDR3 comprises 15 residues. The CDR3 nucleotides are TGTGCCAGCAGCTCGGGACTAGCGGAAAAGTACGAGCAGTACTTC. Amino acids: CASSSGLAEKYEQYF.

This clonotype has a count of ten or more. One base away lies a much larger clone, so this may be a sequencing read error. The gene calls are TRBV12-3 or TRBV12-4 and TRBJ1-5; no definite D call. The CDR3 has 15 amino acids. V was cut by 5 bases and J by 2 bases, with 13 bases left in between. The DNA of the CDR3 is TGTGCCAGCAGTCAAAAGGGTATCGGCAATCAGCCCCAGCATTTT. Residues: CASSQKGIGNQPQHF.

This clonotype was seen many times. The V call is TRBV10-3, the J call TRBJ2-5, with a possible D match to TRBD2 (6 bases). CDR1 and CDR2 from the germline V gene are ENHRY and SYGVKD. This CDR3 contains 15 residues. Trimming shortened V by 3 bases and J by 3 bases, and 14 bases separated the two germline ends. The CDR3 sequence is CAISDGRSGEETQYF. The CDR3 DNA reads as TGTGCCATCAGTGATGGTCGCTCGGGGGAAGAGACCCAGTACTTC.

With respect to this clonotype: A single base separates this from a much larger clone, so it may be a read error. The rearrangement links TRBV12-3 or TRBV12-4 to TRBJ2-1; 8 bases agree with TRBD1. Trimming removed 3 bases from V and 11 bases from J; junction bases left unmatched: 6. There are 13 residues in the CDR3. The CDR3 here is CASSFGQGNKQFF. The CDR3 nucleotides read TGTGCCAGCAGTTTTGGACAGGGAAATAAGCAGTTCTTC.

This clonotype has more than one count but fewer than ten. The V and J genes are TRBV7-9 and TRBJ2-3, with 8 bases fitting TRBD1. The CDR3 extends over 13 amino acids. The junction had 4 bases not matched to a gene; V was cut back by 5 bases and J by 6 bases. The germline V gene has CDR1 SEHNR and CDR2 FQNEAQ (reference sequence). The CDR3 DNA follows: TGTGCCAGCAGCCGGAGACAGGGGGATACGCAGTATTTT. Its translation is CASSRRQGDTQYF.

This chain links TRBV6-2 or TRBV6-3 with TRBJ2-1, with TRBD2 identical over 9 bases. V trimming: 5 bases; J trimming: 5 bases; junction bases outside the gene matches: 10. There are 16 residues in the CDR3. Per germline, CDR1 MNHEY and CDR2 SVGEGT. This CDR3 is CASSTTSGRLDNEQFF. CDR3 bases: TGTGCCAGCAGTACCACGAGCGGGAGGCTCGACAATGAGCAGTTCTTC.

The CDR3 reads CASSSDSTNEKLFF. CDR3 coding DNA: TGCGCCAGCAGCTCCGACAGTACTAATGAAAAACTGTTTTTT. The chain uses TRBV5-1 and TRBJ1-4; the D gene is possibly TRBD1 (5 bases). The CDR3 sequence is 14 residues long. In germline, CDR1 is SGHRS, CDR2 YFSETQ. V was pared by 3 bases and J by 2 bases, with 8 bases between.

CDR3 protein: CASSPPGTYEQYF. The DNA of the CDR3 is TGTGCCAGCTCACCACCGGGAACCTACGAGCAGTACTTC. This chain uses TRBV18 with TRBJ2-7, with D unclear. Germline V gene lookup returns CDR1 KGHSH and CDR2 LQKENI. Between the trimmed V and J ends, which lost 0 bases and 2 bases, there was a span of 5 bases. The length of the CDR3 is 13 residues.

This clonotype was seen many times. V and J are TRBV3-1 and TRBJ2-1; D ambiguous. Germline V gives CDR1 LGHDT, CDR2 YNNKEL (reference sequence). The CDR3 spans 12 residues. V was cut by 1 base and J by 9 bases, with 7 bases left in between. Here the CDR3 DNA reads TGTGCCAGCAGCCAAGCGCCAGTTGAGCAGTTCTTC. Its protein product is CASSQAPVEQFF.

This clonotype was counted ten times or more. The CDR3 DNA reads TGTGCCAGCAGTTTAGGTAGCGGGAGGGCTAATGAGCAGTTCTTC. The encoded protein is CASSLGSGRANEQFF. The V and J genes are TRBV12-3 or TRBV12-4 and TRBJ2-1; 11 positions agree with TRBD2. Trimming took 1 base from V and 7 from J; bases not matched to a gene: 3. The CDR3 runs to 15 residues.

The chain couples TRBV2 to TRBJ2-5; D is unresolved. Germline V gene data show CDR1 as SNHLY and CDR2 as FYNNEI. Trimming removed 5 bases from V and 5 bases from J, with 9 bases in between. The CDR3 runs 12 residues. CDR3 DNA: TGTGCCAGCAGTCGACGGACGGAGACCCAGTACTTC. It specifies CASSRRTETQYF.

This clonotype was found many times. The chain carries TRBV29-1 and TRBJ1-1; D unresolved. The CDR3 covers 13 residues. The ends were cut back, 4 bases at V and 1 base at J, with 10 bases in the middle. Germline CDR1 SQVTM, CDR2 ANQGSEA. CDR3 nucleotide sequence: TGCAGCGTTGTTCGCGGGTCGAACACTGAAGCTTTCTTT. Protein product: CSVVRGSNTEAFF.

This clonotype was detected only a few times. The chain links TRBV9 to TRBJ2-7, with 10 bases lining up with TRBD1. The V segment lost 0 bases and the J segment 5 bases; nucleotides outside the gene matches: 14. Germline V gene sequence: CDR1 SGDLS, CDR2 YYNGEE. CDR3 length equals 18 residues. Here the CDR3 DNA reads TGTGCCAGCAGCGTAGTAGGGAACCCGGGACAGGGGATCGACGAGCAGTACTTC. This sequence encodes CASSVVGNPGQGIDEQYF.

This clonotype appeared many times. J is TRBJ2-7 and V is TRBV18; possibly TRBD2 for D (6 bases). Germline-derived CDR1 and CDR2 are KGHSH and LQKENI. The CDR3 runs 14 residues. Between the trimmed V and J ends, which lost 1 base and 2 bases, there was a span of 9 bases. The CDR3 DNA sequence: TGTGCCAGCTCACCACGCGGGGCCCCCTACGAGCAGTACTTC. Residues: CASSPRGAPYEQYF.

There are many counts of this clonotype. The V call is TRBV7-8, the J call TRBJ2-7; 9 bases match TRBD1. This CDR3 contains 15 residues. Germline CDR1 is SGHVS and CDR2 is FQNEAQ. V lost 0 bases to trimming and J lost 0 bases; unmatched junction nucleotides: 0. CDR3 loop: CASSLADRGSYEQYF. CDR3 DNA sequence: TGTGCCAGCAGCTTAGCGGACAGGGGCTCCTACGAGCAGTACTTC.

This clonotype was observed a handful of times. The chain employs TRBV10-2 and TRBJ1-6; 9 bases fit TRBD1. The CDR3 contains 14 residues. Germline CDR1 WSHSY, CDR2 SAAADI. The V gene end was trimmed by 7 bases and the J gene end by 7 bases; junction bases not matched to a gene: 5. This CDR3 reads CASNGDRANSPLHF. The CDR3 region has the DNA TGCGCCAGCAATGGGGACAGGGCCAATTCACCCCTCCACTTT.

Ten or more counts support this clonotype. This chain uses TRBV7-8 with TRBJ2-1; 12 positions match TRBD2. The CDR3 runs to 15 residues. V lost 3 bases, J lost 7 bases, and 4 bases stayed unmatched. The germline CDR1 and CDR2 sequences are SGHVS and FQNEAQ. The CDR3 DNA is TGTGCCAGCAGCTTCGGACTAGCGGGAAAAAATGAGCAGTTCTTC. Its protein product is CASSFGLAGKNEQFF. The entire variable domain, with the rest obtained from reference TRBV7-8 and TRBJ2-1, is as follows: GAGVSQSPRYKVAKRGQDVALRCDPISGHVSLFWYQQALGQGPEFLTYFQNEAQLDKSGLPSDRFFAERPEGSVSTLKIQRTQQEDSAVYLCASSFGLAGKNEQFFGPGTRLTVL.

V gene TRBV28 combines with J gene TRBJ2-5, with 10 bases matching TRBD1. J gave up 7 bases and V 3 bases, and 5 bases lay outside the gene matches. Looked up from germline, CDR1 is MDHEN and CDR2 is SYDVKM. This CDR3 is 14 amino acids long. CDR3 amino acids: CASSLTGGFVTQYF. The CDR3 DNA reads as TGTGCCAGCAGTTTGACAGGGGGCTTTGTGACCCAGTACTTC.

There are many counts of this clonotype. The chain links TRBV20-1 to TRBJ2-1; D not certain. This CDR3 spans 14 amino acids. V dropped 6 bases and J dropped 2 bases, with 14 bases sitting between them. The germline V gene has CDR1 DFQATT and CDR2 SNEGSKA (reference sequence). The CDR3 DNA reads TGCAGTGCCCATGGTCCTGGGGCCTACAATGAGCAGTTCTTC. Encoded protein: CSAHGPGAYNEQFF.

The V call is TRBV12-3 or TRBV12-4, the J call TRBJ1-4, with D unresolved. CDR3 length equals 14 residues. With 1 base removed from V and 6 bases from J, the gap between germline ends came to 9 bases. CDR3 in amino acids: CASSLDMRDEKLFF. CDR3 coding DNA: TGTGCCAGCAGTTTAGACATGCGGGATGAAAAACTGTTTTTT.

This clonotype was counted at least ten times. The chain employs TRBV24-1 and TRBJ2-6; D might be TRBD1 or TRBD2, each matching 5 bases. The CDR3 has 17 amino acids. The V and J ends lost 4 bases and 2 bases respectively, with 14 bases between them. The germline gives CDR1 KGHDR, CDR2 SFDVKD. The CDR3 region is CATSEGAGTPGANVLTF. CDR3 sequence (DNA): TGTGCCACCAGTGAGGGTGCCGGGACCCCTGGGGCCAACGTCCTGACTTTC.

The V and J genes are TRBV28 and TRBJ2-7; unclear D gene. The CDR3 extends over 12 amino acids. The V end was cut by 6 bases, the J end by 2 bases, with 8 bases between. Germline CDR1 MDHEN, CDR2 SYDVKM. CDR3 amino acids: CASRDAAYEQYF. For the CDR3, the DNA is TGTGCCAGCAGGGACGCCGCCTACGAGCAGTACTTC. Drawing the rest from reference TRBV28 and TRBJ2-7, the complete variable domain is DVKVTQSSRYLVKRTGEKVFLECVQDMDHENMFWYRQDPGLGLRLIYFSYDVKMKEKGDIPEGYSVSREKKERFSLILESASTNQTSMYLCASRDAAYEQYFGPGTRLTVT.

This clonotype was counted between two and nine times. The chain is built from TRBV6-4 and TRBJ2-1; a possible D gene is TRBD2 (6 bases). The germline V gene encodes CDR1 MRHNA and CDR2 SNTAGT. There are 15 residues in the CDR3. V was cut by 0 bases and J by 5 bases, with 11 bases left in between. CDR3 sequence (DNA): TGTGCCAGCAGTGACTCGGCGGGACGTAACAATGAGCAGTTCTTC. As protein: CASSDSAGRNNEQFF.

J is TRBJ2-4 and V is TRBV20-1, with D possibly being TRBD1 (5 bases). Trimming left V 5 bases short and J 0 bases short, with 14 bases between. This CDR3 is 15 amino acids long. Germline V gene lookup returns CDR1 DFQATT and CDR2 SNEGSKA (reference sequence). CDR3: CSAAPGWIAKNIQYF. CDR3 DNA: TGCAGTGCTGCCCCAGGGTGGATAGCCAAAAACATTCAGTACTTC.